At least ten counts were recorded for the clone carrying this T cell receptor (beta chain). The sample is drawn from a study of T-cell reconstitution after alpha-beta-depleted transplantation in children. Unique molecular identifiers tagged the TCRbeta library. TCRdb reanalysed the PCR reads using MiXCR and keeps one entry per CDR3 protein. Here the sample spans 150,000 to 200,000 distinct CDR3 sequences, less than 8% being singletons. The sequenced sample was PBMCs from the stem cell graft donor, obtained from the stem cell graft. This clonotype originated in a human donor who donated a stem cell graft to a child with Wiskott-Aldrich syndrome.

This CDR3 is CASRYTAVQETQYF. The CDR3 nucleotides are TGTGCCAGCAGATACACAGCGGTCCAAGAGACCCAGTACTTC. The chain uses TRBV7-9 and TRBJ2-5; D may be TRBD2 (5 bases). Germline V gene sequence: CDR1 SEHNR, CDR2 FQNEAQ (reference sequence). Trimming pared 6 bases from V and 1 base from J, leaving 12 bases between. CDR3 length: 14 residues.